This TCR beta chain appears in the sequencing data of a study of identical twins. The germline V gene has CDR1 LNHNV and CDR2 YYDKDF (reference sequence). CDR3 size: 14 residues. V shed 8 bases and J shed 4 bases, with 14 bases lying between them. Findings and limits, study-wide: Twin-shared out-of-frame alpha sequences showed excess low generation probability. Abundant beta clonotypes from cord blood had fewer insertions, unlike memory repertoires, which showed none.

Unique molecular identifiers were present on the cDNA, which also gained a universal primer site by template switching. TCRdb passed the 5' RACE reads through MiXCR, listing each CDR3 protein once. The sample has 400,000 to 500,000 distinct CDR3 sequences; 18% are singletons. This clonotype was seen a handful of times. Its antigen is unknown. Sequencing used naive T cells sorted from blood. This sequence was found in a middle-aged man in good health. V usage is TRBV15 and J usage is TRBJ2-2; D is ambiguous. The chain's CDR3 is CATGRAVGTGELFF. In DNA, the CDR3 is TGTGCCACCGGTAGAGCCGTGGGCACCGGGGAGCTGTTTTTT.